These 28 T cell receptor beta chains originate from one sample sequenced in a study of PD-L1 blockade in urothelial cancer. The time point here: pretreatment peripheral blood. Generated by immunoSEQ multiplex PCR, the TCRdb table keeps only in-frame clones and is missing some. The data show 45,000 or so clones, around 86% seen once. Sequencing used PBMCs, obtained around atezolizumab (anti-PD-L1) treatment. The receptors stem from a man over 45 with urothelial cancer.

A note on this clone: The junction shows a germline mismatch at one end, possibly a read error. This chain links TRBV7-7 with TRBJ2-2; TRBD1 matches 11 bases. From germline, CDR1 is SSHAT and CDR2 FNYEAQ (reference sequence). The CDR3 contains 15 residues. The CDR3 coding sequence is TGTGCTAGCAGCTGGGGACAGGGGGAAACCGGGGAGCTGTTTTTT. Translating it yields CASSWGQGETGELFF.

The CDR3 loop is CASSPGRKAFF. DNA of the CDR3: TGTGCCAGCAGCCCCGGGAGAAAAGCTTTCTTT. The chain is built from TRBV7-2 and TRBJ1-1; D uncertain. V dropped 5 bases and J dropped 9 bases, with 10 bases sitting between them. The CDR3 extends over 11 amino acids. Germline CDR1 reads SGHTA; CDR2 reads FQGNSA. Filled out from reference TRBV7-2 and TRBJ1-1, the complete variable domain reads GAGVSQSPSNKVTEKGKDVELRCDPISGHTALYWYRQSLGQGLEFLIYFQGNSAPDKSGLPSDRFSAERTGGSVSTLTIQRTQQEDSAVYLCASSPGRKAFFGQGTRLTVV.

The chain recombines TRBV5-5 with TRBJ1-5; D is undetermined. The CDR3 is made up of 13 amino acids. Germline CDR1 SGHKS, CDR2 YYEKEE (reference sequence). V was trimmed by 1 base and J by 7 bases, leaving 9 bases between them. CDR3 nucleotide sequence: TGTGCCAGCAGCTTGCGAGAGGAGCAGCCCCAGCATTTT. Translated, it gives CASSLREEQPQHF. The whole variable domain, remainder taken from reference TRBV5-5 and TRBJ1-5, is DAGVTQSPTHLIKTRGQQVTLRCSPISGHKSVSWYQQVLGQGPQFIFQYYEKEERGRGNFPDRFSARQFPNYSSELNVNALLLGDSALYLCASSLREEQPQHFGDGTRLSIL.

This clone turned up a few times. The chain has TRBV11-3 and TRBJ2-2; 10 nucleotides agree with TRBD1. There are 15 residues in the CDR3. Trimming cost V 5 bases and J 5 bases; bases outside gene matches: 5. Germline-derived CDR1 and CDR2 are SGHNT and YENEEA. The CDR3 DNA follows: TGTGCCAGCAGCCCGACAGGGGGCGGAACCGGGGAGCTGTTTTTT. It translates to CASSPTGGGTGELFF.

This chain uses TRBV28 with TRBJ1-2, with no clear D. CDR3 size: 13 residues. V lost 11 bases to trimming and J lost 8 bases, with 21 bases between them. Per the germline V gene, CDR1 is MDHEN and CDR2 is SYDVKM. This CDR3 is CALQPLLSGGYTF. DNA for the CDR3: TGTGCCCTTCAACCGCTCCTCTCGGGGGGCTACACCTTC.

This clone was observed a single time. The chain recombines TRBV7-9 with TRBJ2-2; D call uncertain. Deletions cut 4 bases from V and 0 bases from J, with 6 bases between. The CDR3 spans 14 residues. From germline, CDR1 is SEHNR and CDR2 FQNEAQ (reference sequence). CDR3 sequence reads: CASSSLANTGELFF. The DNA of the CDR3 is TGTGCCAGCAGCTCCCTAGCGAACACCGGGGAGCTGTTTTTT.

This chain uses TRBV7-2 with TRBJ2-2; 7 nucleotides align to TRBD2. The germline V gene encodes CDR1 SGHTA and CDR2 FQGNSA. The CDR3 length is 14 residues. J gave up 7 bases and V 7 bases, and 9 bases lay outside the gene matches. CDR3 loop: CASKPSTGGGELFF. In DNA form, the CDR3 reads TGTGCCAGCAAGCCCTCCACGGGGGGCGGGGAGCTGTTTTTT. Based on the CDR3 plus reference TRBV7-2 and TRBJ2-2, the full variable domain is GAGVSQSPSNKVTEKGKDVELRCDPISGHTALYWYRQSLGQGLEFLIYFQGNSAPDKSGLPSDRFSAERTGGSVSTLTIQRTQQEDSAVYLCASKPSTGGGELFFGEGSRLTVL.

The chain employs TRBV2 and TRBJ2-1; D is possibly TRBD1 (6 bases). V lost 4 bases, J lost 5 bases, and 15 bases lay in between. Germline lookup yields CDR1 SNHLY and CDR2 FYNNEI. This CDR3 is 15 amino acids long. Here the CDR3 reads CASSVQGQGNNEQFF. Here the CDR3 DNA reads TGTGCCAGCAGTGTACAGGGCCAAGGGAACAATGAGCAGTTCTTC.

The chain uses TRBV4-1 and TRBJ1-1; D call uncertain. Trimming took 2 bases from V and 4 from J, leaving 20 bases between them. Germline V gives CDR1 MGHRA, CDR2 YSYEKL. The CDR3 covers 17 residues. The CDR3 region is CASSQYREGSGGTEAFF. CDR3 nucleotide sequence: TGCGCCAGCAGCCAATATCGGGAGGGATCCGGTGGCACTGAAGCTTTCTTT.

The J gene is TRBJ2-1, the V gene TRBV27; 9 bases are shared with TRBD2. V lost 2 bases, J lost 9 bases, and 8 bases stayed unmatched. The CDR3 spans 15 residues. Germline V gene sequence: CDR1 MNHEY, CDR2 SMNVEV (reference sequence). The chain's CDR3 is CASSLSSGSFTEQFF. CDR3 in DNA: TGTGCCAGCAGTTTAAGTAGCGGGAGTTTTACTGAGCAGTTCTTC.

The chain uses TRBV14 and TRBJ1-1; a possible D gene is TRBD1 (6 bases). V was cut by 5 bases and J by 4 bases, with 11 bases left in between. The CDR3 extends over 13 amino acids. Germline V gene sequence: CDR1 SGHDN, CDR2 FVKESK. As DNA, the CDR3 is TGTGCCAGCAGCGAACAGGGATCCACTGAAGCTTTCTTT. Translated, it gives CASSEQGSTEAFF.

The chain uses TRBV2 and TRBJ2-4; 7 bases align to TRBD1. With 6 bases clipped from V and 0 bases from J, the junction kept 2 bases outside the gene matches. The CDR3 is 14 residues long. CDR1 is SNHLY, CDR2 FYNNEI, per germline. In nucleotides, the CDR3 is TGTGCCAGCAGCACAGGGGTAGCCAAAAACATTCAGTACTTC. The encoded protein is CASSTGVAKNIQYF.

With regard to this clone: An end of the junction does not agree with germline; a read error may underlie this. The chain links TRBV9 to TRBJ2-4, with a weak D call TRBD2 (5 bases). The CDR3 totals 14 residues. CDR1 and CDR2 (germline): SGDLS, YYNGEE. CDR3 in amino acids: CASTLTPTLREADF. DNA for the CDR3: TGTGCCAGCACCCTAACCCCCACACTCCGGGAAGCGGACTTC. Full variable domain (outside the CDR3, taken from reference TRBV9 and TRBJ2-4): DSGVTQTPKHLITATGQRVTLRCSPRSGDLSVYWYQQSLDQGLQFLIQYYNGEERAKGNILERFSAQQFPDLHSELNLSSLELGDSALYFCASTLTPTLREADFGAGTRLSVL.

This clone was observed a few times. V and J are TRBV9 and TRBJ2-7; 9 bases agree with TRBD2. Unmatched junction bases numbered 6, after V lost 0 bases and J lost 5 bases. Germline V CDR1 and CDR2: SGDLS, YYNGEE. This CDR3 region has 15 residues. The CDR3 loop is CASSVEGGRADEQYF. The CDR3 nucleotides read TGTGCCAGCAGCGTAGAAGGCGGGAGGGCCGACGAGCAGTACTTC.

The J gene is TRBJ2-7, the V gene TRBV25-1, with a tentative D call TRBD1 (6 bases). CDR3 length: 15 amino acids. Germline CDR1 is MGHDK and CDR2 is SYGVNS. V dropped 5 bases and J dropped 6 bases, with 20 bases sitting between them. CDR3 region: CASSPPRGEVAEQYF. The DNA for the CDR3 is TGTGCCAGCAGTCCACCCAGGGGCGAAGTGGCCGAGCAGTACTTC.

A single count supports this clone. This CDR3 reads CASSLRGGDYGYTF. The CDR3 bases are TGTGCCAGCAGCTTGCGGGGGGGTGATTATGGCTACACCTTC. The V and J genes are TRBV5-4 and TRBJ1-2; D possibly corresponds to TRBD1 (5 bases). The length of the CDR3 is 14 residues. Between the trimmed V and J ends, which lost 1 base and 5 bases, there was a span of 12 bases. The germline V gene has CDR1 SGHNT and CDR2 YYREEE (reference sequence).

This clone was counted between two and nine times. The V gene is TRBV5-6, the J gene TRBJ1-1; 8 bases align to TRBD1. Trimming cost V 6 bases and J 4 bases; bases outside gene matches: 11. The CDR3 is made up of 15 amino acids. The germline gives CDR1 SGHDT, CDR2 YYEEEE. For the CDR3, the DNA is TGTGCCAGCAACTGGGGCACAGGGGGGGGCACTGAAGCTTTCTTT. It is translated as CASNWGTGGGTEAFF.

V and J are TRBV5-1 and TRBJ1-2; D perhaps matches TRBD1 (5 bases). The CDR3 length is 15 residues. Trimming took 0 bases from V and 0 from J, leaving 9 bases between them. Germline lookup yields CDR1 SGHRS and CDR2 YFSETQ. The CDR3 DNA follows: TGCGCCAGCAGCTTGGGGGGCAGTGCTAACTATGGCTACACCTTC. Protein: CASSLGGSANYGYTF.

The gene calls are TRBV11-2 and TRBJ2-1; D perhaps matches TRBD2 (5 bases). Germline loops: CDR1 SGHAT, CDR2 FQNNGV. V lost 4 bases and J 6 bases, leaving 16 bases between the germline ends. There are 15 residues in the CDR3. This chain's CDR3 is CASSSEDLGINEQFF. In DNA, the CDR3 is TGTGCCAGCAGCTCGGAGGATTTGGGCATCAATGAGCAGTTCTTC.

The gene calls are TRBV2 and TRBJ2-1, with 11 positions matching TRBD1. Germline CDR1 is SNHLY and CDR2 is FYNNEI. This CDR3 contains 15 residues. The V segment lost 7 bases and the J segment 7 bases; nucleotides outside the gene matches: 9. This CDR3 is CASNPGQGVRNEQFF. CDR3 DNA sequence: TGTGCCAGCAATCCGGGACAGGGGGTTCGGAATGAGCAGTTCTTC.

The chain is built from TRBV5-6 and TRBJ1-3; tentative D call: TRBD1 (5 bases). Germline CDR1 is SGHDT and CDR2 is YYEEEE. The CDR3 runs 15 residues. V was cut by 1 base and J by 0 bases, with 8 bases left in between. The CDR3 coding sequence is TGTGCCAGCAGCTTGCCCGGGGGCTCTGGAAACACCATATATTTT. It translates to CASSLPGGSGNTIYF.

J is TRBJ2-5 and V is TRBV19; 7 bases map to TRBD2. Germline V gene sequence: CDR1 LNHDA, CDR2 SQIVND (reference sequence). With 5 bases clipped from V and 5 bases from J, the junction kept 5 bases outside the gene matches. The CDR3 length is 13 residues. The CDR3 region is CASSRGSQETQYF. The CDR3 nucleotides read TGTGCCAGTAGTCGCGGGAGCCAGGAGACCCAGTACTTC.

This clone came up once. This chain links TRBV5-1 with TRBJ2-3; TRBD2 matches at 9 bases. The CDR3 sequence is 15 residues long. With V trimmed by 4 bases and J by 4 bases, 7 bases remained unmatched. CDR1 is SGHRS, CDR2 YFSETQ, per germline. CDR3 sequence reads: CASSPGGGGADTQYF. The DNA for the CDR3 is TGCGCCAGCAGCCCAGGAGGCGGGGGGGCAGATACGCAGTATTTT.

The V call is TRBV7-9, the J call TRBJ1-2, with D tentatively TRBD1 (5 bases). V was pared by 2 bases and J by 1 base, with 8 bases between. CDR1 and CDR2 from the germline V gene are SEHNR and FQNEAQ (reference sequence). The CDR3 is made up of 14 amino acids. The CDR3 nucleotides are TGTGCCAGCAGCTTACAGGGTGGTAACTATGGCTACACCTTC. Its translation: CASSLQGGNYGYTF. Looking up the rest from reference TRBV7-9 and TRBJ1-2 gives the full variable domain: DTGVSQNPRHKITKRGQNVTFRCDPISEHNRLYWYRQTLGQGPEFLTYFQNEAQLEKSRLLSDRFSAERPKGSFSTLEIQRTEQGDSAMYLCASSLQGGNYGYTFGSGTRLTVV.

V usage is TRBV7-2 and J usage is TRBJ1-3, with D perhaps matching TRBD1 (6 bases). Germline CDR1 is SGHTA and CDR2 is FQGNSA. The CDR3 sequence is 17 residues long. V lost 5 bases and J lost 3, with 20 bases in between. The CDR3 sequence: CASSLWGGRQVGNTIYF. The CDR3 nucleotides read TGTGCCAGCAGCCTATGGGGCGGTAGACAGGTTGGAAACACCATATATTTT.

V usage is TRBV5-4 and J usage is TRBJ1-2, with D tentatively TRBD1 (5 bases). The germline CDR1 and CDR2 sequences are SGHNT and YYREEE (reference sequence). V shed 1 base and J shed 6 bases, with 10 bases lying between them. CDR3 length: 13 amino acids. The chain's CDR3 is CASSLRQGNGYTF. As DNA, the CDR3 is TGTGCCAGCAGCTTGAGGCAGGGCAATGGCTACACCTTC.

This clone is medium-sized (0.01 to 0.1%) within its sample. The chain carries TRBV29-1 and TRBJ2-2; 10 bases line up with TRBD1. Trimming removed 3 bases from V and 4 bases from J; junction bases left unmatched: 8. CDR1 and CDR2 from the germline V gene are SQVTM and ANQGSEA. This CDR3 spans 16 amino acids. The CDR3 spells CSVEEPGQGSTGELFF. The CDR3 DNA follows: TGCAGCGTTGAGGAACCGGGACAGGGGTCCACCGGGGAGCTGTTTTTT.

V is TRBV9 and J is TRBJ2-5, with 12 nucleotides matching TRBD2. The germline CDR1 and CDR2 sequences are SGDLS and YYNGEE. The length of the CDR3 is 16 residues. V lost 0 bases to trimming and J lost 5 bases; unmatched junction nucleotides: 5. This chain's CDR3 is CASSVELAGGRETQYF. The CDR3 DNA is TGTGCCAGCAGCGTAGAACTAGCGGGGGGCAGGGAGACCCAGTACTTC. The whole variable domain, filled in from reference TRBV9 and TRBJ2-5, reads DSGVTQTPKHLITATGQRVTLRCSPRSGDLSVYWYQQSLDQGLQFLIQYYNGEERAKGNILERFSAQQFPDLHSELNLSSLELGDSALYFCASSVELAGGRETQYFGPGTRLLVL.